This TCR beta chain was documented in a study of response to subunit inactivated influenza vaccine. Findings and limits, study-wide: Authors suggested few new T cells are recruited by each seasonal influenza vaccination.

This CDR3 has 13 amino acids. V gave up 2 bases and J gave up 5 bases; unmatched junction bases: 3. Germline V gene sequence: CDR1 GTSNPN, CDR2 SVGIG (reference sequence). From the RT-PCR reads, TCRdb called clonotypes with MiXCR, one entry per CDR3 protein. Among about 650,000 distinct CDR3 sequences listed, around 15% were seen once. Turning to this clonotype: The antigen remains undetermined.

The V and J genes are TRBV30 and TRBJ2-5; TRBD2 matches 9 bases. This clonotype was sampled from a man between 50 and 59 years old who received an inactivated influenza vaccine. Sample: PBMCs from blood, taken 14 to 15 days before vaccination. The chain's CDR3 is CAWSRLAGETQYF. The CDR3 DNA follows: TGTGCCTGGAGTAGGCTAGCGGGGGAGACCCAGTACTTC.